The present T cell receptor beta chain was sequenced within a study of vaccination effects on CD4 cells after COVID-19. Study summary: It was a median of 72 days after the second dose that post-vaccine samples were obtained.

Ahead of sequencing, the ViraFEST assay grew antigen-specific CD4+ T cells using viral peptide pools. When about ten days of culture had elapsed, CD4+ T cells were isolated. The participants, recipients of two vaccine doses, got either BNT162b2 or mRNA-1273. About this clone: Its matching antigen is unknown.

Sequencing used immunoSEQ multiplex PCR; TCRdb keeps in-frame clones, though not all of them. The data contain around 33,000 clones, around 80% of them singletons. The CDR3 is made up of 15 amino acids. The germline gives CDR1 SGHTA, CDR2 FQGTGA. V lost 5 bases to trimming and J lost 2 bases; unmatched junction nucleotides: 6. The rearrangement uses TRBV7-3 and TRBJ2-1, with 7 positions matching TRBD1. The source of this sequence is a human donor who received a COVID-19 vaccine. Some clones in this sample may be carry-over from other donors' samples. The starting material was CD4+ T cells from PBMCs cultured with HCoV-NL63 spike peptides, obtained after COVID-19 vaccination. The CDR3 bases are TGTGCCAGCAGCACCCCAGGGGGAACCTACAATGAGCAGTTCTTC. It is translated as CASSTPGGTYNEQFF.